The 31 T cell receptor beta chains presented below share a single source sample, sequenced in a study of response to subunit inactivated influenza vaccine. Each CDR3 protein is one row after TCRdb ran MiXCR on the RT-PCR reads. This sample yields around 500,000 distinct CDR3 sequences, of which approximately 11% are seen a single time; about 12% belongs to the top ten. This specimen was PBMCs from blood, taken 35 to 45 days after vaccination. The receptors were sampled from a man in his forties or fifties who received an inactivated influenza vaccine.

This clonotype was seen repeatedly, ten times or more. The chain combines TRBV6-5 with TRBJ2-7; D possibly uses TRBD1 or TRBD2 (5 bases each). Deletions cut 3 bases from V and 6 bases from J, with 12 bases between. The CDR3 has 13 residues. Germline values: CDR1 MNHEY, CDR2 SVGAGI. The CDR3 DNA reads TGTGCCAGCAGTTATGGGCCGAGGGGCGAGCAGTACTTC. This encodes CASSYGPRGEQYF.

This chain links TRBV3-1 with TRBJ1-1; 7 bases fit TRBD1. CDR1 LGHDT and CDR2 YNNKEL come from the germline V gene (reference sequence). The CDR3 is 15 amino acids. V dropped 4 bases and J dropped 1; count of bases not matched to a gene: 6. CDR3 in DNA: TGTGCCAGCAGCCTTAGGACAGGAAGGAACACTGAAGCTTTCTTT. Protein: CASSLRTGRNTEAFF.

This clonotype was detected many times. CDR3 region: CASSSQGQRADTQYF. CDR3 DNA: TGTGCCAGCAGTTCCCAGGGGCAGAGGGCAGATACGCAGTATTTT. This chain joins TRBV12-3 or TRBV12-4 and TRBJ2-3; weak D call: TRBD1 (6 bases). The CDR3 extends over 15 amino acids. Trimming removed 4 bases from V and 4 bases from J, with 15 bases in between.

Only a few counts were recorded for this clonotype. The chain uses TRBV28 and TRBJ1-1; 7 positions match TRBD1. CDR1 is MDHEN, CDR2 SYDVKM, per germline. V was clipped by 6 bases and J by 8 bases; unmatched bases: 3. CDR3 length equals 11 residues. The CDR3: CASSQDREAFF. Written as DNA, the CDR3 is TGTGCCAGCAGCCAGGACAGGGAAGCTTTCTTT.

The chain joins TRBV6-1 to TRBJ1-1; D unclear. Germline V gives CDR1 MNHNS, CDR2 SASEGT. Deletions cut 5 bases from V and 0 bases from J, with 13 bases between. This CDR3 contains 15 residues. This CDR3 is CASSKWTAMNTEAFF. The CDR3 region has the DNA TGTGCCAGCAGTAAATGGACCGCTATGAACACTGAAGCTTTCTTT.

This clonotype was seen more than once but under ten times. The rearrangement uses TRBV4-1 and TRBJ2-5; 8 bases are shared with TRBD1. Trimming cost V 4 bases and J 3 bases; bases outside gene matches: 7. Germline CDR1 is MGHRA and CDR2 is YSYEKL. The CDR3 is 15 residues long. The CDR3: CASSPSQGAEETQYF. In DNA form, the CDR3 reads TGCGCCAGCAGCCCGTCCCAGGGGGCGGAAGAGACCCAGTACTTC.

This clonotype was counted only a few times. At one boundary the junction diverges from the germline segment, which might be a read error. This chain connects TRBV3-1 to TRBJ2-1, with D perhaps TRBD2 (6 bases). The CDR3 is 12 residues long. Germline V CDR1 and CDR2: LGHDT, YNNKEL (reference sequence). CDR3 loop: CASSQATGAPVF. CDR3 nucleotide sequence: TGTGCCAGCAGCCAAGCGACGGGAGCCCCCGTCTTC.

The chain joins TRBV6-1 to TRBJ2-2; maybe TRBD2 (6 bases). The germline gives CDR1 MNHNS, CDR2 SASEGT. This CDR3 region has 13 residues. Trimming left V 6 bases short and J 4 bases short, with 9 bases between. CDR3 protein: CASRDYFTGELFF. CDR3 DNA: TGTGCCAGCAGGGACTACTTCACCGGGGAGCTGTTTTTT.

J is TRBJ1-6 and V is TRBV19; no reliable D call. Germline V gene data show CDR1 as LNHDA and CDR2 as SQIVND (reference sequence). The CDR3 runs 16 residues. Trimming took off 4 bases at V and 7 bases at J, with 17 bases between the two ends. Here the CDR3 reads CASSSSMYSRNSPLHF. CDR3 in DNA: TGTGCCAGTAGTAGCTCAATGTACAGCCGGAATTCACCCCTCCACTTT.

The rearrangement uses TRBV5-5 and TRBJ2-4, with 8 bases matching TRBD1. Germline V gene sequence: CDR1 SGHKS, CDR2 YYEKEE (reference sequence). The ends lost 3 bases at V and 7 bases at J; junction bases unmatched: 3. The CDR3 covers 13 residues. CDR3 DNA: TGTGCCAGCAGCTGGGGACAGGACAACATTCAGTACTTC. Protein sequence: CASSWGQDNIQYF.

The chain uses TRBV27 and TRBJ2-5; 11 bases are a match to TRBD2. Germline CDR1 MNHEY, CDR2 SMNVEV (reference sequence). V dropped 3 bases and J dropped 4; count of bases not matched to a gene: 7. The CDR3 extends over 16 amino acids. The CDR3 region is CASSLLYSGGAETQYF. The CDR3 nucleotides are TGTGCCAGCAGTTTGCTCTATAGCGGGGGGGCAGAGACCCAGTACTTC.

The chain combines TRBV6-1 with TRBJ1-5; D possibly corresponds to TRBD1 (6 bases). The CDR3 has 15 amino acids. Germline lookup yields CDR1 MNHNS and CDR2 SASEGT. V was trimmed by 8 bases and J by 3 bases, leaving 17 bases between them. CDR3 in amino acids: CASAGGGRINQPQHF. CDR3 in DNA: TGTGCCAGCGCGGGAGGGGGGAGGATCAATCAGCCCCAGCATTTT.

The rearrangement uses TRBV12-3 or TRBV12-4 and TRBJ1-2, with D possibly TRBD1 on 5 matching bases. The CDR3 spans 14 residues. V was shortened by 6 bases and J by 1 base, with 12 bases between the two germline ends. Here the CDR3 reads CASSRGVFNYGYTF. In nucleotides, the CDR3 is TGTGCCAGCAGCCGGGGGGTCTTTAACTATGGCTACACCTTC.

This clonotype has a handful of counts. The chain carries TRBV20-1 and TRBJ2-3; 9 bases fit TRBD1. Germline lookup yields CDR1 DFQATT and CDR2 SNEGSKA (reference sequence). V lost 1 base, J lost 3 bases, and 2 bases stayed unmatched. The CDR3 totals 14 residues. The chain's CDR3 is CSARAGTGTDTQYF. For the CDR3, the DNA is TGCAGTGCTAGAGCCGGGACAGGGACAGATACGCAGTATTTT.

Turning to this clonotype: A junction end diverges from the germline sequence, so it may reflect a read error. The chain recombines TRBV2 with TRBJ2-5, with 10 bases matching TRBD2. Germline values: CDR1 SNHLY, CDR2 FYNNEI. The CDR3 is 13 amino acids. The CDR3 protein is CASSKREGETRYF. The CDR3 bases are TGTGCCAGCAGTAAGCGGGAGGGTGAGACCCGGTACTTC. Using reference TRBV2 and TRBJ2-5 for the parts outside the CDR3, the full variable domain is EPEVTQTPSHQVTQMGQEVILRCVPISNHLYFYWYRQILGQKVEFLVSFYNNEISEKSEIFDDQFSVERPDGSNFTLKIRSTKLEDSAMYFCASSKREGETRYFGPGTRLLVL.

J is TRBJ2-1 and V is TRBV5-3; D is ambiguous. TRBV5-3 is assigned to the ORF class and has an uncertain function. This CDR3 comprises 15 residues. V dropped 0 bases and J dropped 9 bases, with 16 bases sitting between them. The CDR3 DNA is TGTGCCAGAAGCTTGGGTCTATGCGGCGGCGGTGAGCAGTTCTTC. Amino acids: CARSLGLCGGGEQFF.

This clonotype appeared a few times. This rearrangement joins TRBV24-1 to TRBJ2-3; 9 positions match TRBD2. The CDR3 spans 15 residues. Per germline, CDR1 KGHDR and CDR2 SFDVKD. With V trimmed by 9 bases and J by 7 bases, 13 bases remained unmatched. CDR3 residues: CATGERSGGSYTQYF. The CDR3, as DNA: TGTGCCACCGGGGAGAGGAGCGGGGGGTCATATACGCAGTATTTT.

This clonotype was detected a few times. Here the CDR3 reads CASRPGTSAVVETQYF. The CDR3 DNA is TGTGCCAGCAGACCCGGGACTAGCGCCGTTGTAGAGACCCAGTACTTC. This rearrangement joins TRBV6-1 to TRBJ2-5, with 10 bases lining up with TRBD2. This CDR3 spans 16 amino acids. The germline V gene encodes CDR1 MNHNS and CDR2 SASEGT. The trim removed 6 bases at V and 4 bases at J, leaving 11 bases unmatched.

The gene calls are TRBV2 and TRBJ1-5, with TRBD1 as a possible D gene (6 bases). Germline CDR1 reads SNHLY; CDR2 reads FYNNEI. V was clipped by 7 bases and J by 3 bases, with 16 bases between them. The CDR3 has 15 residues. Here the CDR3 reads CASTPRQGYNQPQHF. The DNA of the CDR3 is TGTGCCAGCACCCCTCGGCAGGGGTACAATCAGCCCCAGCATTTT.

Ten or more counts support this clonotype. The chain is built from TRBV29-1 and TRBJ2-3, with D tentatively TRBD1 or TRBD2 (5 bases each). Germline V gene sequence: CDR1 SQVTM, CDR2 ANQGSEA. V lost 7 bases to trimming and J lost 0 bases, with 17 bases between them. This CDR3 region has 15 residues. The CDR3 DNA follows: TGCAGCGGGCTAGGGGACGTTTCTAGCACAGATACGCAGTATTTT. It specifies CSGLGDVSSTDTQYF.

This clonotype showed up many times. The chain carries TRBV6-1 and TRBJ1-6; 7 positions agree with TRBD1. This CDR3 comprises 14 residues. Per the germline V gene, CDR1 is MNHNS and CDR2 is SASEGT. Trimming cost V 10 bases and J 9 bases; bases outside gene matches: 12. The CDR3 loop is CATAFRGNISPLHF. CDR3 sequence (DNA): TGTGCCACCGCCTTCAGGGGGAATATTTCACCCCTCCACTTT.

This clonotype was seen at least ten times. V gene TRBV4-2 combines with J gene TRBJ1-2; D gene unclear. With 0 bases removed from V and 4 bases from J, the gap between germline ends came to 12 bases. The length of the CDR3 is 15 residues. Germline assignment: CDR1 LGHNA and CDR2 YNFKEQ. CDR3 nucleotide sequence: TGTGCCAGCAGCCAAGAATCTCGTAGGGCCTATGGCTACACCTTC. It specifies CASSQESRRAYGYTF.

The gene calls are TRBV25-1 and TRBJ2-7; tentative D call: TRBD1 (7 bases). The germline CDR1 and CDR2 sequences are MGHDK and SYGVNS. This CDR3 has 13 amino acids. V lost 8 bases and J lost 6, with 17 bases in between. CDR3 nucleotide sequence: TGTGCCAGCGCGGGACAGTATCAACGCGAGCAGTACTTC. Encoded protein: CASAGQYQREQYF.

In nucleotides, the CDR3 is TGTGCCAGCAGTGAAATCAGGCTAGCGATGGGGGGAGAGACCCAGTACTTC. Protein: CASSEIRLAMGGETQYF. The chain links TRBV25-1 to TRBJ2-5; the D gene is possibly TRBD2 (6 bases). Germline V gene lookup returns CDR1 MGHDK and CDR2 SYGVNS. CDR3 length: 17 residues. The V and J ends lost 2 bases and 4 bases respectively, with 20 bases between them.

This clonotype was counted at least ten times. J is TRBJ2-5 and V is TRBV29-1, with 7 positions matching TRBD1. The germline gives CDR1 SQVTM, CDR2 ANQGSEA. The CDR3 runs 14 residues. The trim removed 0 bases at V and 5 bases at J, leaving 6 bases unmatched. The CDR3 loop is CSVEDQTGRETQYF. Here the CDR3 DNA reads TGCAGCGTTGAAGATCAGACAGGGCGGGAGACCCAGTACTTC.

The gene calls are TRBV3-1 and TRBJ2-3, with TRBD2 matching over 8 bases. Germline V gene data show CDR1 as LGHDT and CDR2 as YNNKEL (reference sequence). The CDR3 totals 16 residues. Unmatched junction bases numbered 10, after V lost 4 bases and J lost 4 bases. DNA for the CDR3: TGTGCCAGCAGCCCTGGGGTGTGGCGGGAGGCAGATACGCAGTATTTT. This gives the protein CASSPGVWREADTQYF.

This clonotype was found a few times. The chain combines TRBV20-1 with TRBJ2-3; the D is unclear. The CDR3 sequence is 11 residues long. The germline V gene encodes CDR1 DFQATT and CDR2 SNEGSKA (reference sequence). V dropped 3 bases and J dropped 6 bases, with 7 bases sitting between them. DNA of the CDR3: TGCAGTGCTAGCGGTGGGGATACGCAGTATTTT. It is translated as CSASGGDTQYF.

The rearrangement uses TRBV9 and TRBJ1-2, with a possible D match to TRBD1 (6 bases). CDR3 size: 15 residues. Between the trimmed V and J ends, which lost 0 bases and 4 bases, there was a span of 13 bases. In germline, CDR1 is SGDLS, CDR2 YYNGEE. The CDR3 sequence is CASSVEAGVTYGYTF. The CDR3 bases are TGTGCCAGCAGCGTAGAGGCAGGGGTTACCTATGGCTACACCTTC.

In this sample, this clonotype turned up a few times. J is TRBJ2-1 and V is TRBV29-1, with 8 bases lining up with TRBD2. The ends lost 1 base at V and 2 bases at J; junction bases unmatched: 10. The CDR3 runs 17 residues. Germline-derived CDR1 and CDR2 are SQVTM and ANQGSEA. CDR3 in amino acids: CSVEVPRVSGTYNEQFF. CDR3 bases: TGCAGCGTTGAAGTCCCAAGAGTTAGCGGGACCTACAATGAGCAGTTCTTC.

This clonotype came up many times. The DNA for the CDR3 is TGCGCCAGCAGCCAAGATATCGGACAGGGGTCCAATGAGCAGTTCTTC. Its protein product is CASSQDIGQGSNEQFF. This chain connects TRBV4-3 to TRBJ2-1, with 9 bases that match TRBD1. Germline lookup yields CDR1 LGHNA and CDR2 YSLEER. V lost 0 bases, J lost 6 bases, and 6 bases stayed unmatched. The CDR3 length is 16 residues.

This clonotype was detected many times. This chain links TRBV12-3 or TRBV12-4 with TRBJ1-1; no clear D. Trimming left V 0 bases short and J 2 bases short, with 7 bases between. The CDR3 extends over 14 amino acids. This CDR3 is CASSLANRNTEAFF. The CDR3 nucleotides are TGTGCCAGCAGTTTAGCCAACCGAAACACTGAAGCTTTCTTT.